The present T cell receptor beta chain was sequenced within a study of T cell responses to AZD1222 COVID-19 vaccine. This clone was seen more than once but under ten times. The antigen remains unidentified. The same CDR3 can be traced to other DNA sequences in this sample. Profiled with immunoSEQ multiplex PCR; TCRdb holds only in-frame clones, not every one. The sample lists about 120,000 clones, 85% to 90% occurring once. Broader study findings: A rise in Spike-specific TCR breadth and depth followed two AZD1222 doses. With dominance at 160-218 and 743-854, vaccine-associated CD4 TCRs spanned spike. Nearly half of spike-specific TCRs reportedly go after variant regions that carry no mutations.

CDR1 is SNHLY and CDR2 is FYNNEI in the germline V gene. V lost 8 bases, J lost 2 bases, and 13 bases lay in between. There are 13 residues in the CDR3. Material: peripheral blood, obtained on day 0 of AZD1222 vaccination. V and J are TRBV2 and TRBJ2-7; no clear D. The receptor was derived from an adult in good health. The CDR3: CASLRVSPYEQYF. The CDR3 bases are TGTGCCAGCCTCCGGGTATCCCCCTACGAGCAGTACTTC.